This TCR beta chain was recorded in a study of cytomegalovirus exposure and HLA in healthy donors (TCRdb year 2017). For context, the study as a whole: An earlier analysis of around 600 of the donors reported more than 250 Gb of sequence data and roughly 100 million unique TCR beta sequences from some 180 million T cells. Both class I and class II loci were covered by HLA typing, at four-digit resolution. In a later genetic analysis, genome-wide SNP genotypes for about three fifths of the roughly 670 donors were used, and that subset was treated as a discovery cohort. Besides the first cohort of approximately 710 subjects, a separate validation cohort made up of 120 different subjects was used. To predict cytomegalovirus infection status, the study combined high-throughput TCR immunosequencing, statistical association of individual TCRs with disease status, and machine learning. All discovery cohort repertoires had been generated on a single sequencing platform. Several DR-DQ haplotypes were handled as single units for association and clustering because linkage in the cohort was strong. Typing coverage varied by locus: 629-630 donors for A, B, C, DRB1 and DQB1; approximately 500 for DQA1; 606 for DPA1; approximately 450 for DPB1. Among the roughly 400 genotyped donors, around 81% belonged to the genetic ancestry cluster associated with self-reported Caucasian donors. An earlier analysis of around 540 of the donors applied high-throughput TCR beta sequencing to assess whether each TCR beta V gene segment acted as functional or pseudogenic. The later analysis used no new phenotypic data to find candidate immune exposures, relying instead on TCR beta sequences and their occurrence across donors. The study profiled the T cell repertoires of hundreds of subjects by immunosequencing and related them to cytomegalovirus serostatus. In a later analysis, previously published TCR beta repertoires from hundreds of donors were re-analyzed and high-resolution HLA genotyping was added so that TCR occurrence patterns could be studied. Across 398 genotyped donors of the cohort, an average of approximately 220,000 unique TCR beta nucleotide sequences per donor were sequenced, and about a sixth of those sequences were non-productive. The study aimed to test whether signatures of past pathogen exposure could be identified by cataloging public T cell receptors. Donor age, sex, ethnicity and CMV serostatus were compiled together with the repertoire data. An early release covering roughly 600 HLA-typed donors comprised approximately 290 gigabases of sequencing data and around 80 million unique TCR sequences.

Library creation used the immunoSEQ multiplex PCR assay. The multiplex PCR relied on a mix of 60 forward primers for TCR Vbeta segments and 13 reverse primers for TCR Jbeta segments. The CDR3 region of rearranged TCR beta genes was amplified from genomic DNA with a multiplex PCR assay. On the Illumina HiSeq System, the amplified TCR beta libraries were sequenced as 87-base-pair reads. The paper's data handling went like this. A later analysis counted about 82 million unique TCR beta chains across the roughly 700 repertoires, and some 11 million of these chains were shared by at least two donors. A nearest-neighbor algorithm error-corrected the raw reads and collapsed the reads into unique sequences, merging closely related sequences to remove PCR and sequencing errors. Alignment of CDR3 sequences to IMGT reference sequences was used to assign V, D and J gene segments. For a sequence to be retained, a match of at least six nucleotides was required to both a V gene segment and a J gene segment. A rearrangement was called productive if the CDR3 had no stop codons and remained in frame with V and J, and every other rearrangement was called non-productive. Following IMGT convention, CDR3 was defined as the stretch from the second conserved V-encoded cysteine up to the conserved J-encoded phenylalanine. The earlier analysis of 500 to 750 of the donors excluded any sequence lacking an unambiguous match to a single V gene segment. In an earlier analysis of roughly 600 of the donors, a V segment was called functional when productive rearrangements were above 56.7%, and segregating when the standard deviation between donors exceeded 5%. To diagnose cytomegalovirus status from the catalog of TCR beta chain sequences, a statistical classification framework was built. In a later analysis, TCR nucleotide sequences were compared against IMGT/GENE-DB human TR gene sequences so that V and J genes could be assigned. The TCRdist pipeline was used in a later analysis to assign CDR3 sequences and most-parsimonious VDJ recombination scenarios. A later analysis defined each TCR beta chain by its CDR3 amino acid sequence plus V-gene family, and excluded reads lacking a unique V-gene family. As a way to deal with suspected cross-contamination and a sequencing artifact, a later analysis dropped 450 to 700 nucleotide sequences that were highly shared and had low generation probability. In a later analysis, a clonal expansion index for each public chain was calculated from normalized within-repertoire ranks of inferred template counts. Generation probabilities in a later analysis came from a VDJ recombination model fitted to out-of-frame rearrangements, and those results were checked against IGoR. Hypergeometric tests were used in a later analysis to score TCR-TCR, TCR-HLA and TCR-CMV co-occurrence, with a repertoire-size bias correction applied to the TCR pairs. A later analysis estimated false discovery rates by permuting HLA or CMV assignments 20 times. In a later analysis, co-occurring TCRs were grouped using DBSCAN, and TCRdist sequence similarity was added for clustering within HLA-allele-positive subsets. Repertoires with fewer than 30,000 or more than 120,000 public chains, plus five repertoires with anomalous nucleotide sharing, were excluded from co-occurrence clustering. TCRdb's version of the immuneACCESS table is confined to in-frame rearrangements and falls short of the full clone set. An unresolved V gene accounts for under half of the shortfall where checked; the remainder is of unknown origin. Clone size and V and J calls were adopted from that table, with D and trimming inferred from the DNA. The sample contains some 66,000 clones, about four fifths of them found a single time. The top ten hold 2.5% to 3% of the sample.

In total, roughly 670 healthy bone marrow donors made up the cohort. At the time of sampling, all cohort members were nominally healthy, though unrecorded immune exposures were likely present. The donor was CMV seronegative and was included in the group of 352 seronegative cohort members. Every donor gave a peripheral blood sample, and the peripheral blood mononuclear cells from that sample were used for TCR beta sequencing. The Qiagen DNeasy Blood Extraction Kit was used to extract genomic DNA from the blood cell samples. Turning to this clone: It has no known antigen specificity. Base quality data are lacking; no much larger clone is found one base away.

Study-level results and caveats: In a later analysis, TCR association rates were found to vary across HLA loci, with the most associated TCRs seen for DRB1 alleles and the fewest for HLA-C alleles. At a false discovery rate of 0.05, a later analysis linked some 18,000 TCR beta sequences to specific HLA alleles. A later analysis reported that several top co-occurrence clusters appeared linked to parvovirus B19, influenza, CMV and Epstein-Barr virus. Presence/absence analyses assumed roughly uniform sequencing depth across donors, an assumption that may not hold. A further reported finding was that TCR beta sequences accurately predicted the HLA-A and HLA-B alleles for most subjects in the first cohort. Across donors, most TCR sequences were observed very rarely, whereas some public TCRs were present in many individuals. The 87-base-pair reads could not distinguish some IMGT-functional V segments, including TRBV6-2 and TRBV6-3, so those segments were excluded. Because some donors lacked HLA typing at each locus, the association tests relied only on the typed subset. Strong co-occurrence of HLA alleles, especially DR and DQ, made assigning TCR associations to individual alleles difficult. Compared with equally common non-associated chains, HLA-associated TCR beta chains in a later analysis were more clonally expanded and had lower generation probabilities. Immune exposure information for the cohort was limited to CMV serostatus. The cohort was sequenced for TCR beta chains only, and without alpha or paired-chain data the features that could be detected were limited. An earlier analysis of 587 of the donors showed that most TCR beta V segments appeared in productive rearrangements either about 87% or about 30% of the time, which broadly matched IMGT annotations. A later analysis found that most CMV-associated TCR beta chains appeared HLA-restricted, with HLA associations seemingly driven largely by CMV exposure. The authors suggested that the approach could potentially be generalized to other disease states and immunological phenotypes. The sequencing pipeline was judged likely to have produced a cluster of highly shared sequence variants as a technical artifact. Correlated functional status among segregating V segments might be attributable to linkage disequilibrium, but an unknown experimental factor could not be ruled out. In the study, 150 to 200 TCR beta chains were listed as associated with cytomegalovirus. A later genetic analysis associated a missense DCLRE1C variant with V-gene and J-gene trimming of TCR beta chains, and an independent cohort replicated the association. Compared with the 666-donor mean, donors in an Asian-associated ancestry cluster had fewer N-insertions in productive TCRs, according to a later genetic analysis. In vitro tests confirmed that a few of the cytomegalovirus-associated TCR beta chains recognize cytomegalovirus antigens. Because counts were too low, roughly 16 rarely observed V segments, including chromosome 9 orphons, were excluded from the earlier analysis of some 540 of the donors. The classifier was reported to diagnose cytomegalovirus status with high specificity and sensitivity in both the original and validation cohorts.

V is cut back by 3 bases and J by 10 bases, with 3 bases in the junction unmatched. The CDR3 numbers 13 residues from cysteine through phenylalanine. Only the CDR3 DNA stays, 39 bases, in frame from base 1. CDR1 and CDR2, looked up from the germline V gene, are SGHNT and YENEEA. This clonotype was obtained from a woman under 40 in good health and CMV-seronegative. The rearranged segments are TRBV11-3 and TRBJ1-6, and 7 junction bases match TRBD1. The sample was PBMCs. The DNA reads TGTGCCAGCAGCTTTGACAGGGACTCACCCCTCCACTTT. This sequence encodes CASSFDRDSPLHF.